The clone carrying this TCR beta chain is medium-sized (0.01 to 0.1%) within its sample. Its antigen is unknown. These data are taken from a study of CD8 T cells in ankylosing spondylitis. Findings of the study overall: Some of the motif variants had earlier been found in reactive arthritis patients' fluid and blood. Blood of patients with ankylosing spondylitis appeared to be characterized by a TCR beta motif of about 8 highly homologous variants. According to the report, clones linked to the disease were significantly enriched in matched synovial fluid samples taken from ankylosing spondylitis patients.

The germline gives CDR1 SQVTM, CDR2 ANQGSEA. Deletions cut 3 bases from V and 6 bases from J, with 8 bases between. The CDR3 runs to 11 residues. In TCRdb, the 5' RACE reads were re-called with MiXCR into one record per CDR3 protein. This table holds 24,000 or so distinct CDR3 sequences, 10% to 15% found once. The source is a male donor with ankylosing spondylitis or in good health (not recorded which). This chain joins TRBV29-1 and TRBJ1-2; the D is unclear. Sequenced sample: blood. The CDR3 bases are TGCAGCGTTGACTCTTTAGATGGCTACACCTTC. This codes for CSVDSLDGYTF.